One T cell receptor (beta chain) is described in this entry. Its antigen remains unidentified. No base quality information exists; no much larger clone differs at one position. The sample belongs to a study of chronic HIV infection and antiretroviral therapy (dated by TCRdb to between 2014 and 2016). The CDR3, from cysteine to phenylalanine, totals 12 residues. Only CDR3 DNA is held: 36 bases, read in frame from base 1. V is pared back by 0 bases and J by 4 bases, with 3 bases lying between the germline termini. The germline V gene gives CDR1 as KGHSH and CDR2 as LQKENI. Libraries were built with 5' RACE. Data came from an Illumina MiSeq. Starting from the raw public reads, TCRdb applied fastp trimming at Q25, assembled clones with MiXCR and retained in-frame beta chains. Every entry covers one CDR3 protein and lists the most common genes and DNA from its rows. The sample table lists about 48,000 distinct CDR3 sequences, about 18% of them with a count of one. The ten largest clones represent approximately 3% of the sample.

The receptor's source is an adult who had HIV and had not received antiretroviral therapy, or was an uninfected healthy control (not recorded which). The sample was peripheral blood. In this chain, TRBV18 is recombined with TRBJ2-5, with the D gene call left open. The DNA sequence is given as TGTGCCAGCTCACCACCAGGAGAGACCCAGTACTTC. This is translated as CASSPPGETQYF.